The 5 T cell receptor beta chains reported below all come from one sample, sequenced in a study of tissue T cells after allogeneic stem cell transplantation. Here immunoSEQ multiplex PCR was the method, and the copy in TCRdb shows in-frame clones only, minus some. The profile shows around 50,000 clones, over 70% of them singletons. The sequenced material came from sorted cells pooled from one or two spleens. The receptors were gathered from a pool of C57BL/6 mice in good health.

In the case of this clone: Gene names are the mouse ones. The read terminates 1 residue before the CDR3 end, so the remaining end is supplied by the germline J gene. The V call is TRBV13-2, the J call TRBJ2-1, with 7 bases fitting TRBD1. V was pared by 0 bases and J by 0 bases, with 3 bases of the junction left unmatched. This CDR3 contains 16 residues. Germline V gene lookup returns CDR1 NNHNN and CDR2 SYGAGS (reference sequence). The CDR3: CASGDAGQYNYAEQFF. The sequenced part of the CDR3 DNA is TGTGCCAGCGGTGATGCGGGACAGTATAACTATGCTGAGCAGTTC.

This clone was found a few times. Gene names follow the mouse nomenclature. The observed sequence ends 1 residue before the CDR3 terminus, with the missing tail filled in from the germline J gene. The chain combines TRBV13-1 with TRBJ2-7, with D hard to call. The CDR3 is 13 amino acids. Between the trimmed V and J ends, which lost 0 bases and 3 bases, there was a span of 7 bases. Germline CDR1 is NSHNY and CDR2 is SYGAGN. The sequenced CDR3 bases are TGTGCCAGCAGTGATGCAAGCAACTATGAACAGTAC. Translating gives CASSDASNYEQY. The entire CDR3 reads CASSDASNYEQYF.

As concerns this clone: Gene names are mouse gene names. The read ends 1 residue early relative to the CDR3; the germline J gene fills the gap. This chain connects TRBV12-1 to TRBJ2-7; 10 bases match TRBD1. CDR3 size: 13 residues. The junction had 5 bases not matched to a gene; V was cut back by 4 bases and J by 6 bases. The germline V gene has CDR1 SGHSN and CDR2 HYEKVE. CDR3 sequence reads: CASSQTGGVEQYF. The CDR3 bases that were read are TGTGCCAGCTCCCAGACAGGGGGCGTTGAACAGTAC.

With respect to this clone: The germline and genes are mouse ones. The read terminates 1 residue ahead of where the CDR3 ends, so the germline J gene completes it. The genes are TRBV31 and TRBJ2-7; D ambiguous. Trimming took 1 base from V and 7 from J, leaving 8 bases between them. CDR1 is GKSSPN and CDR2 is SITVG in the germline V gene. The CDR3 length is 11 residues. CDR3 loop: CAWSPRREQYF. CDR3 bases read: TGTGCCTGGAGTCCCCGTAGGGAACAGTAC.

This clone was counted a few times. Gene and germline names: mouse. The read terminates 1 residue ahead of where the CDR3 ends, so the germline J gene completes it. The chain couples TRBV12-1 to TRBJ1-2; no reliable D call. The germline CDR1 and CDR2 sequences are SGHSN and HYEKVE. This CDR3 contains 8 residues. V was cut by 6 bases and J by 10 bases, with 5 bases left in between. CDR3 DNA (partial): TGTGCCAGCCCCACCTACACC. Amino acids: CASPTYT. The whole CDR3 reads CASPTYTF.